One and the same sample provided the 31 T cell receptor beta chains below, sequenced in a study of CD8 T cells in Susac syndrome. The RNA input was 0.5 to 1 ug, and it was reverse transcribed with random hexamers. TCRdb called the immunoSEQ multiplex PCR reads again in MiXCR, with one record for every CDR3 protein. Found here are under 200,000 distinct CDR3 sequences, 90% to 95% of them singletons; the top ten hold roughly 0.12%. The sample was CD4+ T cells from PBMCs. The receptors originated from a human donor with Susac syndrome.

This chain uses TRBV2 with TRBJ2-1; 11 nucleotides match TRBD2. The CDR3 is 16 residues long. From germline, CDR1 is SNHLY and CDR2 FYNNEI. The junction had 6 bases not matched to a gene; V was cut back by 0 bases and J by 8 bases. The CDR3 region is CASSEAWLAGGDEQFF. CDR3 nucleotide sequence: TGTGCCAGCAGTGAAGCATGGCTAGCGGGGGGCGATGAGCAGTTCTTC.

The chain links TRBV2 to TRBJ2-7; tentative D call: TRBD2 (5 bases). Trimming stripped 10 bases from V and 2 bases from J, with 15 bases between. This CDR3 spans 13 amino acids. Germline CDR1 is SNHLY and CDR2 is FYNNEI. CDR3 sequence (DNA): TGTGCCACGTCCCTAGCCCGCACCTACGAGCAGTACTTC. Protein: CATSLARTYEQYF.

The rearrangement links TRBV20-1 to TRBJ2-7; 9 nucleotides agree with TRBD1. The J segment lost 2 bases and the V segment lost 3 bases, leaving 8 bases of the junction unmatched. The CDR3 has 15 residues. Germline V gene lookup returns CDR1 DFQATT and CDR2 SNEGSKA (reference sequence). The CDR3: CSARIPRDRAYEQYF. DNA for the CDR3: TGCAGTGCTAGGATACCTCGGGACAGGGCCTACGAGCAGTACTTC.

The CDR3, as DNA: TGTGCCAGCTCACAGAGAGAAGAGACCCAGTACTTC. It yields the protein CASSQREETQYF. The chain employs TRBV18 and TRBJ2-5; D uncertain. The CDR3 consists of 12 residues. Germline CDR1 and CDR2: KGHSH and LQKENI. Trimming removed 4 bases at V and 3 bases at J, with 6 bases between.

In regard to this clonotype: Here the CDR3 omits its conserved ending phenylalanine or tryptophan, so a read error is the likely source. The CDR3 nucleotides read TGTGCCAGCAGCCCGGGGCGGAACACTGAAGCTTTCTCT. Encoded protein: CASSPGRNTEAFS. V and J are TRBV3-1 and TRBJ1-1; possibly TRBD1 for D (5 bases). This CDR3 contains 13 residues. V was shortened by 4 bases and J by 1 base, with 7 bases between the two germline ends. Germline assignment: CDR1 LGHDT and CDR2 YNNKEL (reference sequence).

The CDR3 DNA reads TGTGCCAGCAGTTACTGGCGGGACAGGGTGTACGAGCAGTACTTC. This translates into CASSYWRDRVYEQYF. The rearrangement uses TRBV6-2 or TRBV6-3 and TRBJ2-7; 9 bases match TRBD1. V dropped 1 base and J dropped 4; count of bases not matched to a gene: 5. The germline gives CDR1 MNHEY, CDR2 SVGEGT. This CDR3 spans 15 amino acids.

The gene calls are TRBV29-1 and TRBJ2-1, with TRBD2 matching over 8 bases. The trim removed 7 bases at V and 5 bases at J, leaving 7 bases unmatched. This CDR3 is 13 amino acids long. Germline V gene sequence: CDR1 SQVTM, CDR2 ANQGSEA. The CDR3 here is CSGGRGANNEQFF. DNA for the CDR3: TGCAGCGGCGGGCGGGGGGCTAACAATGAGCAGTTCTTC.

V is TRBV30 and J is TRBJ2-3, with D possibly TRBD2 on 6 matching bases. Germline CDR1 GTSNPN, CDR2 SVGIG (reference sequence). V gave up 4 bases and J gave up 0 bases, with 14 bases separating them. This CDR3 comprises 15 residues. Written as DNA, the CDR3 is TGTGCCTGGAATGTGGAGGGGAGGAGCACAGATACGCAGTATTTT. It translates to CAWNVEGRSTDTQYF.

V gene TRBV20-1 combines with J gene TRBJ2-7; maybe TRBD2 (5 bases). The CDR3 covers 14 residues. Trimming took off 0 bases at V and 5 bases at J, with 14 bases between the two ends. Germline values: CDR1 DFQATT, CDR2 SNEGSKA (reference sequence). The CDR3 is CSARDPRGWDEQYF. The DNA of the CDR3 is TGCAGTGCTAGAGACCCCCGAGGGTGGGACGAGCAGTACTTC.

The chain recombines TRBV12-3 or TRBV12-4 with TRBJ1-4; D unclear. There are 14 residues in the CDR3. V was clipped by 6 bases and J by 4 bases, with 12 bases between them. CDR3 nucleotide sequence: TGTGCCAGCAGCGGTGACACGCTTAATGAAAAACTGTTTTTT. Amino acids: CASSGDTLNEKLFF.

The chain combines TRBV20-1 with TRBJ2-5, with 13 bases lining up with TRBD2. Germline assignment: CDR1 DFQATT and CDR2 SNEGSKA (reference sequence). CDR3 size: 14 residues. The trim removed 5 bases at V and 7 bases at J, leaving 7 bases unmatched. In nucleotides, the CDR3 is TGCAGTGCTGAGACTAGCGGGGGGTCAGGGACCCAGTACTTC. This codes for CSAETSGGSGTQYF.

The gene calls are TRBV5-4 and TRBJ1-2; D gene ambiguous. V lost 1 base and J 6 bases, leaving 13 bases between the germline ends. The CDR3 contains 14 residues. CDR1 and CDR2 (germline): SGHNT, YYREEE (reference sequence). The CDR3, as DNA: TGTGCCAGCAGCTTGATTAGCTTAAAGGATGGCTACACCTTC. Its translation: CASSLISLKDGYTF.

This chain uses TRBV30 with TRBJ2-1, with 9 bases matching TRBD2. The germline V gene encodes CDR1 GTSNPN and CDR2 SVGIG (reference sequence). J lost 7 bases, V lost 0 bases, and 1 base had no gene match. CDR3 length: 13 amino acids. CDR3 protein: CAWSVGLANEQFF. For the CDR3, the DNA is TGTGCCTGGAGTGTAGGACTAGCGAATGAGCAGTTCTTC.

The J gene is TRBJ1-1, the V gene TRBV6-2 or TRBV6-3; D unclear. Trimming pared 0 bases from V and 1 base from J, leaving 3 bases between. CDR3 length equals 13 residues. CDR1 MNHEY and CDR2 SVGEGT come from the germline V gene. The DNA of the CDR3 is TGTGCCAGCAGTTACTCGACGAACACTGAAGCTTTCTTT. Protein product: CASSYSTNTEAFF.

This chain connects TRBV29-1 to TRBJ2-1, with TRBD1 matching 12 bases. The CDR3 consists of 13 residues. The V segment lost 6 bases and the J segment 7 bases; nucleotides outside the gene matches: 4. Germline CDR1 reads SQVTM; CDR2 reads ANQGSEA. The CDR3 sequence is CSVGQGAGNEQFF. CDR3 in DNA: TGCAGCGTGGGACAGGGGGCAGGGAATGAGCAGTTCTTC.

V usage is TRBV9 and J usage is TRBJ2-2; D not certain. The V end lost 9 bases, the J end lost 6 bases, and 6 bases lay between the germline ends. CDR1 is SGDLS and CDR2 is YYNGEE in the germline V gene. The CDR3 loop spans 10 amino acids. CDR3 coding DNA: TGTGCCAAAAACGCCGGGGAGCTGTTTTTT. The encoded protein is CAKNAGELFF. Using reference TRBV9 and TRBJ2-2 for the parts outside the CDR3, the full variable domain is DSGVTQTPKHLITATGQRVTLRCSPRSGDLSVYWYQQSLDQGLQFLIQYYNGEERAKGNILERFSAQQFPDLHSELNLSSLELGDSALYFCAKNAGELFFGEGSRLTVL.

This chain links TRBV5-6 with TRBJ1-1; 8 positions match TRBD1. The CDR3 loop spans 15 amino acids. After removal of 5 bases from V and 2 bases from J, the junction contained 8 bases not matched to a gene. Germline V CDR1 and CDR2: SGHDT, YYEEEE. The CDR3 loop reads CASSYRDRINTEAFF. For the CDR3, the DNA is TGTGCCAGCAGTTACCGGGACAGGATAAACACTGAAGCTTTCTTT.

This clonotype was counted between two and nine times. The rearrangement joins TRBV19 to TRBJ1-2; D perhaps matches TRBD1 (5 bases). Germline loops: CDR1 LNHDA, CDR2 SQIVND (reference sequence). The CDR3 totals 14 residues. V was trimmed by 6 bases and J by 2 bases, leaving 13 bases between them. CDR3 amino acids: CASSRGQPNYGYTF. DNA of the CDR3: TGTGCCAGTAGCCGGGGCCAGCCAAACTATGGCTACACCTTC.

The rearrangement joins TRBV9 to TRBJ2-2; D might be TRBD1 or TRBD2, each matching 5 bases. Germline CDR1 and CDR2: SGDLS and YYNGEE. V dropped 1 base and J dropped 8 bases, with 9 bases sitting between them. The CDR3 sequence is 13 residues long. CDR3 sequence reads: CASSVPGTGELFF. The CDR3 DNA is TGTGCCAGCAGCGTACCGGGGACGGGGGAGCTGTTTTTT.

The V gene is TRBV3-1, the J gene TRBJ1-1, with no clear D. Trimming shortened V by 5 bases and J by 7 bases, and 20 bases separated the two germline ends. In germline, CDR1 is LGHDT, CDR2 YNNKEL (reference sequence). The CDR3 extends over 15 amino acids. The CDR3 reads CASSSYLGSRLEAFF. CDR3 DNA sequence: TGTGCCAGCAGCTCCTACCTGGGCAGTCGGCTTGAAGCTTTCTTT.

The rearrangement joins TRBV9 to TRBJ2-5, with 8 bases that match TRBD1. Trimming took 4 bases from V and 4 from J; bases not matched to a gene: 6. The germline V gene has CDR1 SGDLS and CDR2 YYNGEE. The CDR3 extends over 14 amino acids. CDR3 bases: TGTGCCAGCAGCCCCCCGACAGGGGCAGAGACCCAGTACTTC. Translation: CASSPPTGAETQYF.

The rearrangement joins TRBV12-3 or TRBV12-4 to TRBJ2-7, with D uncertain. This CDR3 contains 14 residues. V was trimmed by 6 bases and J by 0 bases, leaving 12 bases between them. Written as DNA, the CDR3 is TGTGCCAGCAGACGGTCCCAGAGCTCCTACGAGCAGTACTTC. This encodes CASRRSQSSYEQYF.

V usage is TRBV6-5 and J usage is TRBJ1-6, with unresolved D. Per the germline V gene, CDR1 is MNHEY and CDR2 is SVGAGI. This CDR3 is built from 15 residues. V shed 0 bases and J shed 8 bases, with 11 bases lying between them. Written as DNA, the CDR3 is TGTGCCAGCAGTTACTCGCCCCTTAGGGATTCACCCCTCCACTTT. It yields the protein CASSYSPLRDSPLHF.

The chain uses TRBV7-9 and TRBJ2-1, with 13 nucleotides matching TRBD2. J was trimmed by 12 bases and V by 3 bases; bases with no gene match: 2. Germline-derived CDR1 and CDR2 are SEHNR and FQNEAQ (reference sequence). The CDR3 is made up of 13 amino acids. CDR3 sequence reads: CASSFRTSGGQFF. The CDR3 bases are TGTGCCAGCAGCTTCAGGACTAGCGGGGGGCAGTTCTTC.

The CDR3, as DNA: TGTGCCAGCAGCCAACTAGCGTCAGTAACAGATACGCAGTATTTT. This translates into CASSQLASVTDTQYF. The J gene is TRBJ2-3, the V gene TRBV14, with D possibly matching TRBD2 (6 bases). V was trimmed by 2 bases and J by 3 bases, leaving 12 bases between them. Germline assignment: CDR1 SGHDN and CDR2 FVKESK. The CDR3 contains 15 residues.

In this sample, this clonotype turned up a few times. The chain employs TRBV11-1 and TRBJ2-1; the match to TRBD2 covers 9 bases. The CDR3 is 15 residues long. V gave up 8 bases and J gave up 6 bases; unmatched junction bases: 11. Germline assignment: CDR1 SGHAT and CDR2 FQDESV (reference sequence). CDR3 bases: TGTGCCAGCGACAATAGCGGGGGAAAGGGCAATGAGCAGTTCTTC. Encoded protein: CASDNSGGKGNEQFF.

The chain recombines TRBV12-3 or TRBV12-4 with TRBJ2-2; maybe TRBD2 (6 bases). V lost 1 base, J lost 0 bases, and 12 bases lay in between. The CDR3 sequence is 17 residues long. The CDR3 sequence is CASSLEARDSNTGELFF. CDR3 coding DNA: TGTGCCAGCAGTTTAGAGGCCAGGGACTCGAACACCGGGGAGCTGTTTTTT.

This clonotype has a single count. This chain's CDR3 is CASSLSGLSSSYNEQFF. CDR3 DNA: TGTGCCAGCAGCCTTTCCGGACTGTCGAGCTCCTACAATGAGCAGTTCTTC. This chain uses TRBV5-6 with TRBJ2-1; D is perhaps TRBD2 (5 bases). In germline, CDR1 is SGHDT, CDR2 YYEEEE. The CDR3 length is 17 residues. Trimming stripped 4 bases from V and 0 bases from J, with 17 bases between.

The chain carries TRBV12-3 or TRBV12-4 and TRBJ1-3, with D perhaps TRBD1 (5 bases). The CDR3 covers 13 residues. Trimming cost V 6 bases and J 6 bases, with 12 bases left between them. The DNA for the CDR3 is TGTGCCAGCAGCTTCAGGGTCGCAAACACCATATATTTT. Its translation: CASSFRVANTIYF.

The V call is TRBV9, the J call TRBJ1-1; D may be TRBD1 (6 bases). V dropped 0 bases and J dropped 3 bases, with 12 bases sitting between them. CDR3 size: 15 residues. Germline loops: CDR1 SGDLS, CDR2 YYNGEE. The CDR3 spells CASSVGWGQDTEAFF. In DNA form, the CDR3 reads TGTGCCAGCAGCGTAGGATGGGGGCAGGACACTGAAGCTTTCTTT. The whole variable domain, remainder taken from reference TRBV9 and TRBJ1-1, is DSGVTQTPKHLITATGQRVTLRCSPRSGDLSVYWYQQSLDQGLQFLIQYYNGEERAKGNILERFSAQQFPDLHSELNLSSLELGDSALYFCASSVGWGQDTEAFFGQGTRLTVV.

The chain combines TRBV9 with TRBJ2-3; maybe TRBD2 (5 bases). The CDR3 is made up of 13 amino acids. Trimming removed 3 bases from V and 5 bases from J, with 10 bases in between. Germline V gives CDR1 SGDLS, CDR2 YYNGEE. DNA for the CDR3: TGTGCCAGCAGCGCGGGGAACCAAGATACGCAGTATTTT. This gives the protein CASSAGNQDTQYF.